This T cell receptor beta chain derives from a study of T cell repertoires in cytomegalovirus infection (dated by TCRdb to the late 2010s). About the full investigation: The peptide stimulations were aimed at well-studied HLA-B-restricted epitopes as well as recently identified HLA-C-restricted CMV epitopes, whose presentation resists viral immunomodulation. Donor HLA type was relevant to the analysis, as public TCR beta signatures indicated carriage of CMV infection together with the matching HLA type. Overall study results and their limits: In both this cohort and an independent cohort of over 350 donors, the cumulative frequency of public TCR beta family members distinguished carriers of CMV infection plus the relevant HLA type. In the ex vivo response, HLA-C-restricted CMV-specific TCR beta clonotypes were dominant, and in two of eight donors the single most frequent clonotype came from this HLA-C-restricted group.

The label giving this sample's treatment or condition can be read as: in vitro stimulation with specific CMV peptide epitopes to enrich CMV-specific T cells. V is clipped by 0 bases and J by 2 bases, and the sequence between their germline boundaries is 11 bases long. The CDR3 runs 15 amino acids, cysteine and phenylalanine included. The read is trimmed to its CDR3 DNA, 45 bases read in frame from base 1. CDR1 and CDR2 (SGHRS, YFSETQ) derive from the germline V gene. Sequencing took place on an Illumina HiSeq 1500. The public reads were reanalyzed by TCRdb: fastp trimming at Q25, MiXCR alignment, in-frame beta chains only. Rows are combined by CDR3 protein, so each entry shows the most common genes and DNA. For this sample the table gives 110,000 to 150,000 distinct CDR3 sequences, of which roughly a third were detected only once. The ten largest account for roughly half of the sample. Comment on this clonotype: Its antigen is still unknown. One base away there is no much larger clone; base qualities are not given.

Sequencing used CD8+ T cells from cultured PBMCs, obtained from culture after CMV antigen stimulation. The clonotype comes from a human donor in good health (CMV status not recorded). Some clones in this sample may be carry-over from other donors' samples. The chain is assembled from TRBV5-1 and TRBJ1-1; confidence is insufficient to name the D gene. The nucleotide sequence reads TGCGCCAGCAGCTTGGACGCGGCGATAAACACTGAAGCTTTCTTT. Translated, it gives CASSLDAAINTEAFF.